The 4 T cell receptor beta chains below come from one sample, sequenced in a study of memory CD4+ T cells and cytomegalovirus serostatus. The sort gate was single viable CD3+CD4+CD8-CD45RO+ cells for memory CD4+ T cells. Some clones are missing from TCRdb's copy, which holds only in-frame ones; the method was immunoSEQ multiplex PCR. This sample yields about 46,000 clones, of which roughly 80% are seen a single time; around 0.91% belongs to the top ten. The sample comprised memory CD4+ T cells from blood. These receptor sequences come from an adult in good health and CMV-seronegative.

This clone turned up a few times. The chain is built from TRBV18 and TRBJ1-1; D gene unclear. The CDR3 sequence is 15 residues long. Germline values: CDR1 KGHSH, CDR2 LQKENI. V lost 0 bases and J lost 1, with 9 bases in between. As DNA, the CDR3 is TGTGCCAGCTCACCACCGTCCGTGCGGAACACTGAAGCTTTCTTT. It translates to CASSPPSVRNTEAFF.

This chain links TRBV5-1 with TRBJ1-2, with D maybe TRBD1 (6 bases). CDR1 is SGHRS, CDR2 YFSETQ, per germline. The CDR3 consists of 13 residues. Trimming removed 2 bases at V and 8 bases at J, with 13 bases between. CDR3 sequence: CASSFSGEGGYTF. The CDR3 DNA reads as TGCGCCAGCAGCTTCTCAGGGGAAGGCGGCTACACCTTC.

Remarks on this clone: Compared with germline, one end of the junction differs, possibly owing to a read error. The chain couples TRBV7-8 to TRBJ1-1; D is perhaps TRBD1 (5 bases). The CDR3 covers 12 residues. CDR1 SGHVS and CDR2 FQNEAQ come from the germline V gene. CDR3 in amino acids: CASSLVGFAGIF. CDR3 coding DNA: TGTGCCAGCAGCTTAGTAGGGTTTGCAGGGATCTTT.

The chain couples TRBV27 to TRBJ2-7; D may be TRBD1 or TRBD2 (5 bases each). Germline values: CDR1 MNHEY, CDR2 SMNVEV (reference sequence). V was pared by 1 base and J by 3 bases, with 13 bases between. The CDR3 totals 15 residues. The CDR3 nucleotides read TGTGCCAGCAGTTTATTTCCGGGACGGAACTACGAGCAGTACTTC. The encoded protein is CASSLFPGRNYEQYF.